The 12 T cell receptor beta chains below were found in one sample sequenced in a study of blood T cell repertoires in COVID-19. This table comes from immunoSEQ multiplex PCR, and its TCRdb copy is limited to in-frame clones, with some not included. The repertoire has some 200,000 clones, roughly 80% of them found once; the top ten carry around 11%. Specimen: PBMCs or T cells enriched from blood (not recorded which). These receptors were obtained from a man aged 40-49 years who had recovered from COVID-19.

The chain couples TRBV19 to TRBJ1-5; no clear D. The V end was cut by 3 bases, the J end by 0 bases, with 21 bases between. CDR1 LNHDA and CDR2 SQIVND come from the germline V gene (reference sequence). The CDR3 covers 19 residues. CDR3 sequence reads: CASSIRGAGKPGSNQPQHF. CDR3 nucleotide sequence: TGTGCCAGTAGTATTAGAGGCGCCGGGAAACCGGGTAGCAATCAGCCCCAGCATTTT.

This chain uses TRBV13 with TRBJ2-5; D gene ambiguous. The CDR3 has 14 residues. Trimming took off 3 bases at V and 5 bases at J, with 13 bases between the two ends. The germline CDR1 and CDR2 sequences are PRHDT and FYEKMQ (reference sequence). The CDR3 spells CASSFAMSRETQYF. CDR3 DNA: TGTGCCAGCAGCTTCGCGATGAGTCGGGAGACCCAGTACTTC.

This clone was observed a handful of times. This CDR3 is CASSVSASGYNEQFF. For the CDR3, the DNA is TGTGCCAGCAGCGTTTCGGCTAGCGGTTACAATGAGCAGTTCTTC. The chain joins TRBV9 to TRBJ2-1; 7 bases agree with TRBD2. V was pared by 2 bases and J by 4 bases, with 6 bases of the junction left unmatched. The CDR3 consists of 15 residues. In germline, CDR1 is SGDLS, CDR2 YYNGEE.

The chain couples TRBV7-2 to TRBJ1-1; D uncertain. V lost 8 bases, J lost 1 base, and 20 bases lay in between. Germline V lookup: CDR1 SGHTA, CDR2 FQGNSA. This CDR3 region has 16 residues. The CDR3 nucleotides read TGTGCCAGCGGACCCTGGTTCGCAGGAGGGAACACTGAAGCTTTCTTT. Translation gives CASGPWFAGGNTEAFF. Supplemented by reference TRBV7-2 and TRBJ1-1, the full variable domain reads GAGVSQSPSNKVTEKGKDVELRCDPISGHTALYWYRQSLGQGLEFLIYFQGNSAPDKSGLPSDRFSAERTGGSVSTLTIQRTQQEDSAVYLCASGPWFAGGNTEAFFGQGTRLTVV.

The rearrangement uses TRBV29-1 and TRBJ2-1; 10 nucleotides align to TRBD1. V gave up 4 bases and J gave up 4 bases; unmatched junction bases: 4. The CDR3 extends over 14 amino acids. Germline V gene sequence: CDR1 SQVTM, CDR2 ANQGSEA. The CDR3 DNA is TGCAGCGTTGTTGGGGACAGGGGATACAATGAGCAGTTCTTC. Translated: CSVVGDRGYNEQFF.

The CDR3 loop reads CASSLYPTGGYTEAFF. CDR3 nucleotide sequence: TGTGCCAGCAGCTTATATCCGACAGGGGGATACACTGAAGCTTTCTTT. The V and J genes are TRBV5-4 and TRBJ1-1; TRBD1 agrees at 9 bases. CDR3 length: 16 residues. The germline gives CDR1 SGHNT, CDR2 YYREEE (reference sequence). With 2 bases clipped from V and 3 bases from J, the junction kept 8 bases outside the gene matches.

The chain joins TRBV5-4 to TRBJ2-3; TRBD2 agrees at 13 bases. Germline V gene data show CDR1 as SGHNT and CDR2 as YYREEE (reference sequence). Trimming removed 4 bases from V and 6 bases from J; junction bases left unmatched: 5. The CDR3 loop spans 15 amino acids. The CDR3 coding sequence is TGTGCCAGCAGCCGAGGACTAGCGGGAGTGGATACGCAGTATTTT. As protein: CASSRGLAGVDTQYF.

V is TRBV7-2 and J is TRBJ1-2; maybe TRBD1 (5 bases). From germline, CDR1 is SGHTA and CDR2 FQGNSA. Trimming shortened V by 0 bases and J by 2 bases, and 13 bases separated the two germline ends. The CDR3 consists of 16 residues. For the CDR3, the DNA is TGTGCCAGCAGCTTAGCGGGGGGAGTGGGGAACTATGGCTACACCTTC. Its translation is CASSLAGGVGNYGYTF.

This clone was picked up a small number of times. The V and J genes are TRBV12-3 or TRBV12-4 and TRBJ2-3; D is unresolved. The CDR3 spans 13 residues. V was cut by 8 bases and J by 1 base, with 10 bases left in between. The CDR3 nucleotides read TGTGCCAGCGGGCCCCAGGGCACAGATACGCAGTATTTT. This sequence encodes CASGPQGTDTQYF.

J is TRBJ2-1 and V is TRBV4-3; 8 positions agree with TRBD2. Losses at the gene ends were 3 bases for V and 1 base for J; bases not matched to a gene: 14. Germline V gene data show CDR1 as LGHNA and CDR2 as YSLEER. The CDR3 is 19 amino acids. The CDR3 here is CASSQITSGEWESYNEQFF. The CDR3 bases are TGCGCCAGCAGCCAGATAACTAGCGGTGAATGGGAATCCTACAATGAGCAGTTCTTC.

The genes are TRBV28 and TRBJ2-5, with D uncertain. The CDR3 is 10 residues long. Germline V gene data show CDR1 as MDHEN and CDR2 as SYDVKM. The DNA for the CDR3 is TGTGTCTCGGTCGGGGAGACCCAGTACTTC. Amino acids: CVSVGETQYF.

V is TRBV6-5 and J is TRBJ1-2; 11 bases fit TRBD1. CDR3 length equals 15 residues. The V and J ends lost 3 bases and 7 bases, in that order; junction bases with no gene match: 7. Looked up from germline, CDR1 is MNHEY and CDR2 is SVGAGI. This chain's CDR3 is CASSYWDGTGGGYTF. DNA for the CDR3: TGTGCCAGCAGTTATTGGGATGGGACAGGGGGTGGCTACACCTTC.